The 25 T cell receptor beta chains presented below share a single source sample, sequenced in a study of beta chain features in type 1 diabetes. Study results and caveats: Researchers report that Type 1 diabetes patients had moderately but significantly shorter TCRB CDR3s across all four CD4+ subsets.

Every isolated RNA sample was fully reverse transcribed, so sequencing captured expressed TCRB transcripts. Sequenced by immunoSEQ multiplex PCR; TCRdb stores in-frame clones only, minus some. This table holds 150,000 to 200,000 clones, approximately 8.8% found once. These receptors have no known antigen. Sequences were obtained from central memory CD4+ T cells from blood. The receptors shown here come from a woman in her 30s with type 1 diabetes.

This clone was recorded a few times. The chain carries TRBV7-9 and TRBJ1-2, with 9 nucleotides matching TRBD1. The trim removed 6 bases at V and 4 bases at J, leaving 9 bases unmatched. The length of the CDR3 is 15 residues. Germline CDR1 reads SEHNR; CDR2 reads FQNEAQ (reference sequence). As DNA, the CDR3 is TGTGCCAGCAGACAATTGCTGGGACAGGGCTATGGCTACACCTTC. As protein: CASRQLLGQGYGYTF.

This clone was seen a handful of times. The rearrangement links TRBV19 to TRBJ2-1; 9 nucleotides match TRBD1. The length of the CDR3 is 16 residues. J lost 6 bases, V lost 6 bases, and 12 bases had no gene match. The germline gives CDR1 LNHDA, CDR2 SQIVND (reference sequence). The CDR3 protein is CASSAFRTGAGNEQFF. The CDR3 DNA reads as TGTGCCAGTAGCGCCTTTCGGACAGGGGCGGGCAATGAGCAGTTCTTC.

This clone appeared a few times. The junction shows a germline mismatch at one end, possibly a read error. V and J are TRBV7-7 and TRBJ2-3; tentative D call: TRBD2 (6 bases). From germline, CDR1 is SSHAT and CDR2 FNYEAQ (reference sequence). The CDR3 is 11 amino acids. In DNA, the CDR3 is TGTGCTAGCAGCGCGGGGGATACGCAGTATTTT. Translation gives CASSAGDTQYF.

The CDR3 DNA sequence: TGTGCCAGCAGCCGTCAGGGCTCTGGGGCCAACGTCCTGACTTTC. Encoded protein: CASSRQGSGANVLTF. J is TRBJ2-6 and V is TRBV16; D may be TRBD1 (5 bases). Germline V gene data show CDR1 as KGHSY and CDR2 as FQNENV. This CDR3 has 15 residues. V lost 4 bases and J lost 0, with 7 bases in between.

The chain is built from TRBV6-6 and TRBJ2-7; the D gene is possibly TRBD2 (5 bases). Trimming stripped 2 bases from V and 4 bases from J, with 6 bases between. Per the germline V gene, CDR1 is MNHNY and CDR2 is SVGAGI (reference sequence). This CDR3 has 12 amino acids. CDR3 residues: CASSYGEYEQYF. The DNA for the CDR3 is TGTGCCAGCAGTTACGGGGAGTACGAGCAGTACTTC.

This chain links TRBV18 with TRBJ2-3; 8 bases agree with TRBD2. The CDR3 extends over 15 amino acids. CDR1 is KGHSH and CDR2 is LQKENI in the germline V gene. V trimming: 8 bases; J trimming: 2 bases; junction bases outside the gene matches: 9. CDR3 sequence: CASRPGLGPTDTQYF. CDR3 DNA sequence: TGTGCCAGCAGGCCGGGACTAGGACCCACAGATACGCAGTATTTT.

This clone has just a few counts. The chain combines TRBV28 with TRBJ1-1; 7 nucleotides line up with TRBD1. There are 15 residues in the CDR3. Trimming removed 5 bases from V and 1 base from J; junction bases left unmatched: 7. The V gene's germline CDR1 is MDHEN and CDR2 SYDVKM. CDR3 sequence reads: CASSPPTGRNTEAFF. In nucleotides, the CDR3 is TGTGCCAGCAGTCCACCGACAGGGCGGAACACTGAAGCTTTCTTT.

The gene calls are TRBV11-3 and TRBJ2-1, with a tentative D call TRBD2 (5 bases). The V and J ends lost 5 bases and 8 bases respectively, with 16 bases between them. Germline CDR1 is SGHNT and CDR2 is YENEEA. There are 14 residues in the CDR3. Here the CDR3 reads CASSAKTTSHEQFF. The CDR3 coding sequence is TGTGCCAGCAGCGCAAAGACTACTTCCCATGAGCAGTTCTTC.

The chain joins TRBV30 to TRBJ2-5; D ambiguous. Trimming took off 3 bases at V and 12 bases at J, with 14 bases between the two ends. The germline V gene encodes CDR1 GTSNPN and CDR2 SVGIG (reference sequence). The CDR3 runs 11 residues. The chain's CDR3 is CAWSQLFQEYF. The CDR3 nucleotides are TGTGCCTGGAGCCAGCTGTTTCAGGAGTACTTC.

This clone has more than one count but fewer than ten. The chain links TRBV19 to TRBJ2-4; 7 nucleotides agree with TRBD1. Germline-derived CDR1 and CDR2 are LNHDA and SQIVND (reference sequence). V shed 4 bases and J 7 bases; nucleotides not matched to a gene: 7. The CDR3 is 14 residues long. The CDR3 loop reads CASSRDSAVNIQYF. The CDR3 bases are TGTGCCAGTAGTAGGGACAGCGCGGTTAACATTCAGTACTTC.

This clone was counted a few times. In nucleotides, the CDR3 is TGCGCCAGCAGCGGGGGGTTAGCGGGAGCTCTCCACAATGAGCAGTTCTTC. This codes for CASSGGLAGALHNEQFF. V is TRBV5-1 and J is TRBJ2-1, with TRBD2 identical over 9 bases. Germline loops: CDR1 SGHRS, CDR2 YFSETQ. V shed 4 bases and J 5 bases; nucleotides not matched to a gene: 13. The CDR3 covers 17 residues.

This chain connects TRBV19 to TRBJ2-7; 7 positions match TRBD1. With V trimmed by 4 bases and J by 2 bases, 8 bases remained unmatched. CDR1 LNHDA and CDR2 SQIVND come from the germline V gene (reference sequence). The CDR3 extends over 15 amino acids. The CDR3 DNA is TGTGCCAGTAGTACCACCGGGACAGATGCCTACGAGCAGTACTTC. It translates to CASSTTGTDAYEQYF.

The chain recombines TRBV9 with TRBJ2-5, with 9 bases aligning to TRBD1. The CDR3 spans 14 residues. The V and J ends lost 1 base and 3 bases, in that order; junction bases with no gene match: 1. Per the germline V gene, CDR1 is SGDLS and CDR2 is YYNGEE. CDR3 sequence: CASSVRTGEETQYF. The CDR3 DNA is TGTGCCAGCAGCGTACGGACAGGGGAAGAGACCCAGTACTTC.

This clone has just a few counts. The chain carries TRBV27 and TRBJ1-5, with 9 nucleotides matching TRBD1. The CDR3 extends over 18 amino acids. V lost 6 bases to trimming and J lost 5 bases; unmatched junction nucleotides: 17. CDR1 is MNHEY and CDR2 is SMNVEV in the germline V gene (reference sequence). The CDR3 DNA reads as TGTGCCAGCAGGAATCACTTCACAGGGGGCAACGACTATCAGCCCCAGCATTTT. Protein sequence: CASRNHFTGGNDYQPQHF.

This clone was counted between two and nine times. CDR3 loop: CASRWDRNTEAFF. CDR3 DNA: TGTGCCAGCAGATGGGACAGGAACACTGAAGCTTTCTTT. The chain is built from TRBV27 and TRBJ1-1, with 7 bases that match TRBD1. V dropped 6 bases and J dropped 1; count of bases not matched to a gene: 2. This CDR3 is built from 13 residues. CDR1 and CDR2 (germline): MNHEY, SMNVEV (reference sequence).

The J gene is TRBJ2-4, the V gene TRBV7-8, with TRBD1 identical over 11 bases. CDR1 SGHVS and CDR2 FQNEAQ come from the germline V gene. The CDR3 is 15 residues long. Losses at the gene ends were 5 bases for V and 7 bases for J; bases not matched to a gene: 7. The chain's CDR3 is CASSARTGGENIQYF. CDR3 sequence (DNA): TGTGCCAGCAGCGCAAGGACAGGGGGCGAGAACATTCAGTACTTC.

This clone has only a few counts. The chain employs TRBV7-2 and TRBJ2-3; D may be TRBD2 (6 bases). V was clipped by 3 bases and J by 4 bases, with 14 bases between them. The germline V gene has CDR1 SGHTA and CDR2 FQGNSA. CDR3 size: 15 residues. DNA of the CDR3: TGTGCCAGCAGCTTCGTGGGAGGCTCCGCAGATACGCAGTATTTT. Residues: CASSFVGGSADTQYF. Using reference TRBV7-2 and TRBJ2-3 for the parts outside the CDR3, the full variable domain is GAGVSQSPSNKVTEKGKDVELRCDPISGHTALYWYRQSLGQGLEFLIYFQGNSAPDKSGLPSDRFSAERTGGSVSTLTIQRTQQEDSAVYLCASSFVGGSADTQYFGPGTRLTVL.

Only a few counts were recorded for this clone. The chain is built from TRBV7-8 and TRBJ1-4; 9 bases line up with TRBD1. V shed 5 bases and J 0 bases; nucleotides not matched to a gene: 13. The CDR3 spans 19 residues. CDR1 SGHVS and CDR2 FQNEAQ come from the germline V gene. This CDR3 is CASSISTGTGSTTNEKLFF. In DNA form, the CDR3 reads TGTGCCAGCAGCATATCGACCGGGACAGGGAGTACAACTAATGAAAAACTGTTTTTT.

This clone was seen a few times. V usage is TRBV28 and J usage is TRBJ2-7, with D maybe TRBD1 (5 bases). In germline, CDR1 is MDHEN, CDR2 SYDVKM. Deletions cut 5 bases from V and 0 bases from J, with 14 bases between. This CDR3 contains 15 residues. For the CDR3, the DNA is TGTGCCAGCAGTCTTGGGGCAGGGTACTCCTACGAGCAGTACTTC. This sequence encodes CASSLGAGYSYEQYF.

This clone appeared a few times. The J gene is TRBJ2-3, the V gene TRBV29-1; D possibly corresponds to TRBD2 (6 bases). The CDR3 runs 16 residues. Trimming shortened V by 2 bases and J by 4 bases, and 19 bases separated the two germline ends. CDR1 and CDR2 (germline): SQVTM, ANQGSEA. The CDR3 protein is CSVEIGGLGKADTQYF. CDR3 DNA: TGCAGCGTTGAAATTGGGGGGTTAGGGAAGGCAGATACGCAGTATTTT.

This chain uses TRBV2 with TRBJ2-5, with 7 bases that match TRBD1. The CDR3 consists of 14 residues. Trimming cost V 5 bases and J 5 bases; bases outside gene matches: 8. Per germline, CDR1 SNHLY and CDR2 FYNNEI. The CDR3 DNA sequence: TGTGCCAGCAGTTCGGGACAGCCAGGGGAGACCCAGTACTTC. Encoded protein: CASSSGQPGETQYF.

This clone showed up just a few times. The V and J genes are TRBV6-6 and TRBJ1-2; 11 bases are a match to TRBD1. Looked up from germline, CDR1 is MNHNY and CDR2 is SVGAGI (reference sequence). After removal of 5 bases from V and 4 bases from J, the junction contained 6 bases not matched to a gene. CDR3 length: 15 amino acids. The CDR3 sequence: CASSKPGQGVYGYTF. The DNA for the CDR3 is TGTGCCAGCAGTAAGCCGGGACAGGGGGTCTATGGCTACACCTTC.

This clone was found a few times. This chain uses TRBV2 with TRBJ1-2; possibly TRBD1 for D (6 bases). This CDR3 spans 14 amino acids. Germline V gene lookup returns CDR1 SNHLY and CDR2 FYNNEI. Trimming left V 5 bases short and J 1 base short, with 11 bases between. The chain's CDR3 is CASSKDSGNYGYTF. CDR3 sequence (DNA): TGTGCCAGCAGTAAGGACAGCGGTAACTATGGCTACACCTTC. Combining the CDR3 with reference TRBV2 and TRBJ1-2 gives the whole variable domain EPEVTQTPSHQVTQMGQEVILRCVPISNHLYFYWYRQILGQKVEFLVSFYNNEISEKSEIFDDQFSVERPDGSNFTLKIRSTKLEDSAMYFCASSKDSGNYGYTFGSGTRLTVV.

This clone has more than one count but fewer than ten. The J gene is TRBJ2-1, the V gene TRBV7-8; 8 nucleotides align to TRBD1. Germline CDR1 reads SGHVS; CDR2 reads FQNEAQ. V lost 2 bases, J lost 4 bases, and 4 bases stayed unmatched. This CDR3 has 15 residues. CDR3 sequence: CASSLTGGTYNEQFF. In nucleotides, the CDR3 is TGTGCCAGCAGCTTAACAGGGGGGACATACAATGAGCAGTTCTTC.

V is TRBV2 and J is TRBJ1-2; D is unresolved. Trimming removed 7 bases from V and 2 bases from J, with 8 bases in between. The CDR3 is 12 amino acids. Germline V gene sequence: CDR1 SNHLY, CDR2 FYNNEI. The CDR3 protein is CASTRENYGYTF. The CDR3 DNA sequence: TGTGCCAGCACTCGAGAAAACTATGGCTACACCTTC.